The 10 T cell receptor beta chains listed next were all sequenced from one sample in a study of identical twins' blood T cells. TCRdb itself ran the 5' RACE reads through MiXCR, one entry per CDR3 protein. The data show a few hundred thousand distinct CDR3 sequences, with roughly 28% seen just once and roughly 5.5% held by the top ten. Sequenced sample: PBMCs. These receptors were obtained from a woman aged 18-49 years in good health.

The chain recombines TRBV6-1 with TRBJ1-3, with 7 bases that match TRBD1. The V gene's germline CDR1 is MNHNS and CDR2 SASEGT. Germline trimming cut 5 bases from V and 2 bases from J; bases unmatched to any gene: 6. This CDR3 comprises 15 residues. The chain's CDR3 is CASSPGTEAGNTIYF. CDR3 in DNA: TGTGCCAGCAGTCCCGGGACAGAAGCTGGAAACACCATATATTTT.

As concerns this clonotype: A single base separates this from a much larger clone, so it may be a read error. V gene TRBV6-5 combines with J gene TRBJ1-3, with unresolved D. Germline values: CDR1 MNHEY, CDR2 SVGAGI. Trimming left V 2 bases short and J 12 bases short, with 11 bases between. This CDR3 is 12 amino acids long. The chain's CDR3 is CASSYDRYYIYF. The CDR3 bases are TGTGCCAGCAGTTACGATCGATATTACATATATTTT.

This clonotype was seen many times. The rearrangement joins TRBV28 to TRBJ2-3, with 8 nucleotides matching TRBD2. The CDR3 runs 15 residues. Germline lookup yields CDR1 MDHEN and CDR2 SYDVKM. The junction had 15 bases not matched to a gene; V was cut back by 5 bases and J by 11 bases. This chain's CDR3 is CASSPPLAGQRGQYF. The DNA of the CDR3 is TGTGCCAGCAGTCCCCCTCTAGCGGGTCAGCGGGGGCAGTATTTT.

This clonotype was observed at least ten times. J is TRBJ1-2 and V is TRBV5-6; TRBD1 aligns across 10 bases. Unmatched junction bases numbered 5, after V lost 4 bases and J lost 2 bases. Germline values: CDR1 SGHDT, CDR2 YYEEEE. This CDR3 region has 15 residues. This CDR3 is CASSIRTGGNYGYTF. The CDR3 bases are TGTGCCAGCAGCATCAGGACAGGGGGGAACTATGGCTACACCTTC. Complete variable domain (other parts from reference TRBV5-6 and TRBJ1-2): DAGVTQSPTHLIKTRGQQVTLRCSPKSGHDTVSWYQQALGQGPQFIFQYYEEEERQRGNFPDRFSGHQFPNYSSELNVNALLLGDSALYLCASSIRTGGNYGYTFGSGTRLTVV.

This rearrangement joins TRBV20-1 to TRBJ1-2; D perhaps matches TRBD1 (5 bases). Trimming removed 5 bases at V and 1 base at J, with 11 bases between. There are 13 residues in the CDR3. Germline V gene sequence: CDR1 DFQATT, CDR2 SNEGSKA (reference sequence). CDR3 amino acids: CSARDLFNYGYTF. The CDR3 nucleotides are TGCAGTGCTCGGGACCTATTTAACTATGGCTACACCTTC.

The V and J genes are TRBV15 and TRBJ1-1, with a tentative D call TRBD1 (5 bases). Germline CDR1 is LNHNV and CDR2 is YYDKDF (reference sequence). V was trimmed by 0 bases and J by 5 bases, leaving 10 bases between them. This CDR3 has 14 amino acids. CDR3 region: CATSRDMGVTEAFF. DNA for the CDR3: TGTGCCACCAGCAGAGATATGGGGGTGACTGAAGCTTTCTTT.

This chain links TRBV6-5 with TRBJ1-1; D gene unclear. The germline V gene encodes CDR1 MNHEY and CDR2 SVGAGI. The CDR3 length is 13 residues. Trimming left V 0 bases short and J 6 bases short, with 8 bases between. CDR3 sequence reads: CASSYSIGPEAFF. The CDR3 region has the DNA TGTGCCAGCAGTTACTCGATAGGGCCTGAAGCTTTCTTT.

In regard to this clonotype: The CDR3 carries no conserved terminal phenylalanine or tryptophan, so it likely arises from a read error. This chain uses TRBV14 with TRBJ1-5; a weak D match, TRBD1 (5 bases). Germline CDR1 reads SGHDN; CDR2 reads FVKESK. Trimming cost V 4 bases and J 5 bases, with 9 bases left between them. The CDR3 contains 13 residues. CDR3 bases: TGTGCCAGCAGCCCAGGGCTGGATCAGCCCCAGCATCTT. Amino acids: CASSPGLDQPQHL.

This clonotype was counted many times. The chain couples TRBV6-1 to TRBJ2-1; 8 bases map to TRBD2. CDR3 length: 15 amino acids. Germline V gene lookup returns CDR1 MNHNS and CDR2 SASEGT. V gave up 7 bases and J gave up 2 bases; unmatched junction bases: 7. CDR3 amino acids: CASIASGRAYNEQFF. The DNA for the CDR3 is TGTGCCAGCATCGCAAGCGGGAGAGCCTACAATGAGCAGTTCTTC.

Only a few counts were recorded for this clonotype. V gene TRBV29-1 combines with J gene TRBJ1-2; TRBD1 aligns across 9 bases. J was trimmed by 6 bases and V by 7 bases; bases with no gene match: 6. Germline CDR1 reads SQVTM; CDR2 reads ANQGSEA. The CDR3 has 12 amino acids. CDR3 protein: CSAGTGRDGYTF. The CDR3 bases are TGCAGCGCTGGGACAGGGAGAGATGGCTACACCTTC.